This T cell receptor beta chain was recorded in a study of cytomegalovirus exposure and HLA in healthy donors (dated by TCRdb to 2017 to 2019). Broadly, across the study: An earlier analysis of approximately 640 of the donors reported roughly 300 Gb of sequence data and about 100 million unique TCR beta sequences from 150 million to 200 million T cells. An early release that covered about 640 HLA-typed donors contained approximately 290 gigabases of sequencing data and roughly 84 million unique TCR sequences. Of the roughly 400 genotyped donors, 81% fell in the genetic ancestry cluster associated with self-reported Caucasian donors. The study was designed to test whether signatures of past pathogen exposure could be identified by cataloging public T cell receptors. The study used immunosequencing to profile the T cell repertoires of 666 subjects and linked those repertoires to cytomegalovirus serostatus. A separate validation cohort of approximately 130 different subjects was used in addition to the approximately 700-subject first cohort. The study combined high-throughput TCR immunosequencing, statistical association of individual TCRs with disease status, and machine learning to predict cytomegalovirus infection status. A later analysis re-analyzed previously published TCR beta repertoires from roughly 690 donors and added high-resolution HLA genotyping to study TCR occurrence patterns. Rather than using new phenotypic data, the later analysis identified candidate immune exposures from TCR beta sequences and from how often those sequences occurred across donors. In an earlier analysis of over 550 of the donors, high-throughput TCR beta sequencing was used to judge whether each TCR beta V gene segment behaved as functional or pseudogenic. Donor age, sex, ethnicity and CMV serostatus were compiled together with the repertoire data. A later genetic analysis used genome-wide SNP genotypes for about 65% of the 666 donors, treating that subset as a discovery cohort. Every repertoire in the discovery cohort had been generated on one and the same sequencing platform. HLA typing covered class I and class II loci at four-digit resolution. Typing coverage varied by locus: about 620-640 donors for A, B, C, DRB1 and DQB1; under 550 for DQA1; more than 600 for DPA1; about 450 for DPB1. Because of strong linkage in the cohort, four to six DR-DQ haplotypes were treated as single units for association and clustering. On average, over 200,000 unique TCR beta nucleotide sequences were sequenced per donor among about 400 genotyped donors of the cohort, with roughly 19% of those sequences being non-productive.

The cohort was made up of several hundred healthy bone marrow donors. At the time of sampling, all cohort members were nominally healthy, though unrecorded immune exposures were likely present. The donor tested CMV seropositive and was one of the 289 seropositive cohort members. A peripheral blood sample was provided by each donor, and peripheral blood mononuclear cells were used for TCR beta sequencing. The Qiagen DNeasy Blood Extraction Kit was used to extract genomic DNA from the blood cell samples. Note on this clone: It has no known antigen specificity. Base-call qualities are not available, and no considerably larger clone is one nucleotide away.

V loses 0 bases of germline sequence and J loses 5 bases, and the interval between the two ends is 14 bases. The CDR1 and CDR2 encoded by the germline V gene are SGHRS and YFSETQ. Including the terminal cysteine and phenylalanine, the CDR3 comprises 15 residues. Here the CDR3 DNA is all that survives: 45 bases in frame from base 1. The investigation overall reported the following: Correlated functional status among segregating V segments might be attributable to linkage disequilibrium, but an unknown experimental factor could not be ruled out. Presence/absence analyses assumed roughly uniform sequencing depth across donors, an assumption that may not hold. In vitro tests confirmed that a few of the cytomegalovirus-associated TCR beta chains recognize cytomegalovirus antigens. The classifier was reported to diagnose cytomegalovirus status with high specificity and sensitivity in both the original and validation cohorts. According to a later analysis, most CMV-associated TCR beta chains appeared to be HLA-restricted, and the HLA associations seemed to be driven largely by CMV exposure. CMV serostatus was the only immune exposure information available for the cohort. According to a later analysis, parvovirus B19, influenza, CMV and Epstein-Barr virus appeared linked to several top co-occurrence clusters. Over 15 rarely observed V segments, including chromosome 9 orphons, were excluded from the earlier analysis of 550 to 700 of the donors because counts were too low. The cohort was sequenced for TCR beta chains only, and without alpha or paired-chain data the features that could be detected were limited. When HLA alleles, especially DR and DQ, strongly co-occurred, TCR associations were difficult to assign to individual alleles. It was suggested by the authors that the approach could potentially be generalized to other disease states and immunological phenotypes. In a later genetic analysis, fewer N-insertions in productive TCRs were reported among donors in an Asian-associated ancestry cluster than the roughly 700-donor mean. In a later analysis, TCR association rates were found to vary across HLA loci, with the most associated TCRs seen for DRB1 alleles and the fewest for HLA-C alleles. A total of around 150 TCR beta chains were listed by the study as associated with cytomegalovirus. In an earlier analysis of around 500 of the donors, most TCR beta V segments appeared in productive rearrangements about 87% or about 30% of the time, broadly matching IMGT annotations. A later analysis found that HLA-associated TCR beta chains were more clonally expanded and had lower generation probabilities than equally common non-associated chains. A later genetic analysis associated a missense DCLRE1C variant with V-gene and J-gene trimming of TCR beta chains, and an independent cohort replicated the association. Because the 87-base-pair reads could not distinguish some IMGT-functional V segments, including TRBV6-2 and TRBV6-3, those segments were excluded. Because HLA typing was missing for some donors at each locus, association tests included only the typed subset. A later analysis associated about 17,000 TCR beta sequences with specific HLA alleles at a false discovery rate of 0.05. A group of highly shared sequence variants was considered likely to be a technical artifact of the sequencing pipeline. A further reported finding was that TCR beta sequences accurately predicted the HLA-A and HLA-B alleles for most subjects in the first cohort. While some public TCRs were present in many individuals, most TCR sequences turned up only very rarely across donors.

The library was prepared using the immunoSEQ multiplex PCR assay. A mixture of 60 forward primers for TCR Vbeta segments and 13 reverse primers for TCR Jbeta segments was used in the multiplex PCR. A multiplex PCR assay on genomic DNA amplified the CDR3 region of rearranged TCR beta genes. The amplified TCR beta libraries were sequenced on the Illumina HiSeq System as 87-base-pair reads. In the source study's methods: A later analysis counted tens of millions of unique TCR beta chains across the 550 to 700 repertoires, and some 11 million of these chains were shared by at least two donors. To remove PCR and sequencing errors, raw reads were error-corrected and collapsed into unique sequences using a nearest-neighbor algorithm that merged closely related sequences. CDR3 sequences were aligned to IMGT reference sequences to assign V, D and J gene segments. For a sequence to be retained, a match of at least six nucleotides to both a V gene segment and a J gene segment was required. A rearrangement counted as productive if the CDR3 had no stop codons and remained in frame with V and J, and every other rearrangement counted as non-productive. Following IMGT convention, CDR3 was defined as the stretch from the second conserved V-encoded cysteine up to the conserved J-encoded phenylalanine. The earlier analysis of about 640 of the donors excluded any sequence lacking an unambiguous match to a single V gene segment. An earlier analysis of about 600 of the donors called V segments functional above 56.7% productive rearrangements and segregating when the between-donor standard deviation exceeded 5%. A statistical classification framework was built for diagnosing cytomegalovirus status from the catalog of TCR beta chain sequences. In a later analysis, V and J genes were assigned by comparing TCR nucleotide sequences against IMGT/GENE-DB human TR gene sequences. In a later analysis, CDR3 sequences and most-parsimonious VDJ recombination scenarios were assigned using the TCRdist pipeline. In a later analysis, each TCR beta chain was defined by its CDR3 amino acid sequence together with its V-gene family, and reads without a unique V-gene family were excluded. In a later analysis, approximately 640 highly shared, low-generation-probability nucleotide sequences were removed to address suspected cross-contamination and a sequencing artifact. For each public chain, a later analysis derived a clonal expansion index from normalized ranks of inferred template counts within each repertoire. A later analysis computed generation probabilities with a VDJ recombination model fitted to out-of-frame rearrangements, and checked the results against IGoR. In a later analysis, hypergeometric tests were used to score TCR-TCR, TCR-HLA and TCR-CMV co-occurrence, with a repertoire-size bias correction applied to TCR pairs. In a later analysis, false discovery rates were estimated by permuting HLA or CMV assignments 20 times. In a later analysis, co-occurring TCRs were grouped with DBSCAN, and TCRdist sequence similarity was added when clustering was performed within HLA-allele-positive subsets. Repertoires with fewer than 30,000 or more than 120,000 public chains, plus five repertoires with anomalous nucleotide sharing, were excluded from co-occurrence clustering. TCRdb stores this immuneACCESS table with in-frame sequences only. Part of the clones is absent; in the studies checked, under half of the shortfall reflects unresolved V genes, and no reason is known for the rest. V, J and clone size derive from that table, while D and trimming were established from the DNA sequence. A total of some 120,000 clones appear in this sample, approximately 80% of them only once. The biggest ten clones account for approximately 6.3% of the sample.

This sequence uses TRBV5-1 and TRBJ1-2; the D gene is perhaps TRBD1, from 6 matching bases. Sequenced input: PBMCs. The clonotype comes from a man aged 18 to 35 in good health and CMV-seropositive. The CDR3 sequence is CASSLDSTGYYGYTF. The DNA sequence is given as TGCGCCAGCAGCTTGGATTCGACAGGTTATTATGGCTACACCTTC.